This T cell receptor beta chain was sequenced for a study of Graves' ophthalmopathy and Graves' hyperthyroidism. Whole-study context: Peripheral blood sampling occurred at initial diagnosis, before any treatment. Overall study findings and caveats: For separating ophthalmopathy from stable hyperthyroidism, a 13-signature model gave roughly 90% sensitivity and about 82% specificity. The blood repertoire also included most expanded thyroid clonotypes above 0.001 frequency.

From germline, CDR1 is LGHNA and CDR2 YSLEER. With 1 base removed from V and 6 bases from J, the gap between germline ends came to 13 bases. The CDR3 contains 15 residues. The authors used Ficoll-Paque density gradient centrifugation to separate PBMCs. The input was roughly 10 ml of fresh peripheral blood. Amplified material comprised TCR beta CDR3 regions derived from RNA transcripts. HTBI-primed first-round RT-PCR preceded second-round multiplex PCR. TCRdb fed the multiplex PCR reads into MiXCR, producing one record per CDR3 protein. The sample contains 350,000 to 400,000 distinct CDR3 sequences, about 16% of which appear only once. This clonotype was seen more than once but under ten times. Its antigen is unidentified.

The source material was peripheral blood. J is TRBJ2-4 and V is TRBV4-3; D is unresolved. This TCR was recovered from a woman in her late teens or twenties with Graves' ophthalmopathy. The CDR3: CASSQGVGNPNIQYF. The CDR3 DNA reads TGCGCCAGCAGCCAAGGTGTAGGGAACCCAAACATTCAGTACTTC.